This entry features one T cell receptor beta chain sequence. Study processing details: Amplified reference gene primers provided the basis for estimating nucleated cell counts. Some clones are missing from TCRdb's copy, which holds only in-frame ones; the method was immunoSEQ multiplex PCR. The V and J calls and clone size were taken over from that table, and D and trimming were inferred from the DNA. This sample yields approximately 170,000 clones, of which less than 90% are seen a single time; about 1% belongs to the top ten. The sample is drawn from a study of blood T cell repertoires in COVID-19. Study-level information: COVID-19 samples collected from the United States, Italy and Spain covered acute and convalescent phases. Nucleic acid was either cDNA or gDNA, and it came from T cells, B-cell-depleted T cells, or PBMCs.

With V trimmed by 0 bases and J by 8 bases, 8 bases remained unmatched. The CDR3 is 16 residues long. From germline, CDR1 is SGHDT and CDR2 YYEEEE. This sequence was found in a man aged 25 to 40 with acute or convalescent COVID-19. The sample comprised peripheral blood. The chain joins TRBV5-6 to TRBJ1-4; 9 nucleotides line up with TRBD1. CDR3 protein: CASSLVLTGGKEKLFF. As DNA, the CDR3 is TGTGCCAGCAGCTTGGTTTTGACAGGGGGTAAAGAAAAACTGTTTTTT.